The 32 T cell receptor beta chains below all came from one sample that was sequenced in a study of T cell repertoires in cytomegalovirus infection. TCRdb independently ran MiXCR on the reads; one entry per CDR3 protein. The data hold 65,000 to 95,000 distinct CDR3 sequences, with roughly 3.6% observed a single time. The specimen was PBMCs. These receptors all stem from a human donor in good health (CMV status not recorded). Some clones in this sample may be carry-over from other donors' samples.

There are many counts of this clonotype. This chain links TRBV7-9 with TRBJ1-2; D is perhaps TRBD1 (5 bases). This CDR3 is 12 amino acids long. Looked up from germline, CDR1 is SEHNR and CDR2 is FQNEAQ (reference sequence). V lost 5 bases and J 12 bases, leaving 16 bases between the germline ends. The CDR3 DNA reads as TGTGCCAGCAGCCCAGGGATTCTGACCAACACCTTC. It codes for CASSPGILTNTF.

This clonotype showed up many times. The chain couples TRBV5-6 to TRBJ2-3, with 7 bases that match TRBD2. Germline V gene lookup returns CDR1 SGHDT and CDR2 YYEEEE. J lost 0 bases, V lost 0 bases, and 4 bases had no gene match. CDR3 size: 16 residues. The CDR3 DNA is TGTGCCAGCAGCTTGGTGTCTAGCGGTAGCACAGATACGCAGTATTTT. Translation: CASSLVSSGSTDTQYF. Together with reference TRBV5-6 and TRBJ2-3, the CDR3 gives the full variable domain: DAGVTQSPTHLIKTRGQQVTLRCSPKSGHDTVSWYQQALGQGPQFIFQYYEEEERQRGNFPDRFSGHQFPNYSSELNVNALLLGDSALYLCASSLVSSGSTDTQYFGPGTRLTVL.

This clonotype came up many times. This chain links TRBV6-2 or TRBV6-3 with TRBJ2-1; 7 bases fit TRBD1. CDR3 size: 13 residues. The germline CDR1 and CDR2 sequences are MNHEY and SVGEGT. The junction had 15 bases not matched to a gene; V was cut back by 8 bases and J by 14 bases. The CDR3 here is CASRPEGAWGKFF. CDR3 in DNA: TGTGCCAGCCGCCCTGAGGGGGCCTGGGGGAAGTTCTTC.

This clonotype was observed at least ten times. The J gene is TRBJ1-4, the V gene TRBV28, with 8 bases identical to TRBD1. This CDR3 region has 14 residues. The germline V gene has CDR1 MDHEN and CDR2 SYDVKM. The ends lost 8 bases at V and 8 bases at J; junction bases unmatched: 10. The CDR3 region is CASLSRTGNEKLFF. The DNA for the CDR3 is TGTGCCAGCCTCTCCAGGACAGGGAACGAAAAACTGTTTTTT.

This clonotype was seen repeatedly, ten times or more. J is TRBJ1-2 and V is TRBV7-2, with TRBD1 identical over 9 bases. The V segment lost 5 bases and the J segment 8 bases; nucleotides outside the gene matches: 9. The germline gives CDR1 SGHTA, CDR2 FQGNSA. The CDR3 totals 14 residues. CDR3 region: CASSPTNRGQGYTF. The CDR3 bases are TGTGCCAGCAGCCCGACGAACAGGGGGCAGGGCTACACCTTC.

In its sample, this clonotype was seen many times. V usage is TRBV27 and J usage is TRBJ1-5; D may be TRBD1 (5 bases). Germline-derived CDR1 and CDR2 are MNHEY and SMNVEV (reference sequence). V was cut by 4 bases and J by 7 bases, with 14 bases left in between. The CDR3 covers 14 residues. In nucleotides, the CDR3 is TGTGCCAGCAGTTCCACAGGTATAGGGCAGCCCCAGCATTTT. Its translation: CASSSTGIGQPQHF.

There are many counts of this clonotype. The chain combines TRBV7-6 with TRBJ1-1, with a weak D call TRBD1 (6 bases). The CDR3 spans 13 residues. Germline CDR1 SGHVS, CDR2 FNYEAQ. Trimming removed 4 bases from V and 3 bases from J, with 9 bases in between. CDR3 in DNA: TGTGCCAGCAGCTCCGACAGGTACACTGAAGCTTTCTTT. It translates to CASSSDRYTEAFF.

This clonotype was seen many times. J is TRBJ1-4 and V is TRBV5-4, with 8 bases fitting TRBD1. This CDR3 comprises 14 residues. With V trimmed by 4 bases and J by 7 bases, 6 bases remained unmatched. CDR1 is SGHNT and CDR2 is YYREEE in the germline V gene (reference sequence). CDR3 nucleotides: TGTGCCAGCAGCCAATGGACAGGGCGTGAAAAACTGTTTTTT. Residues: CASSQWTGREKLFF. Together with reference TRBV5-4 and TRBJ1-4, the CDR3 gives the full variable domain: ETGVTQSPTHLIKTRGQQVTLRCSSQSGHNTVSWYQQALGQGPQFIFQYYREEENGRGNFPPRFSGLQFPNYSSELNVNALELDDSALYLCASSQWTGREKLFFGSGTQLSVL.

In this sample, this clonotype turned up many times. The CDR3: CASSLLQGLSEAFF. Here the CDR3 DNA reads TGTGCCAGCAGCTTATTACAGGGGTTGTCGGAAGCTTTCTTT. The rearrangement uses TRBV7-2 and TRBJ1-1; 7 bases map to TRBD1. The CDR3 has 14 residues. The V gene's germline CDR1 is SGHTA and CDR2 FQGNSA. V dropped 2 bases and J dropped 8; count of bases not matched to a gene: 8.

This clonotype has a count of ten or more. The J gene is TRBJ2-5, the V gene TRBV7-3; D unclear. This CDR3 region has 16 residues. CDR1 SGHTA and CDR2 FQGTGA come from the germline V gene. V lost 8 bases and J lost 1, with 20 bases in between. In DNA, the CDR3 is TGTGCCAGCGGCCCCCGCGATATACGGGCCCAAGAGACCCAGTACTTC. The encoded protein is CASGPRDIRAQETQYF.

This clonotype was seen ten or more times. The gene calls are TRBV28 and TRBJ1-5; 7 positions match TRBD1. Germline CDR1 is MDHEN and CDR2 is SYDVKM. There are 19 residues in the CDR3. The V gene end was trimmed by 4 bases and the J gene end by 1 base; junction bases not matched to a gene: 16. The CDR3 reads CASSSNTGDGGRSNQPQHF. The CDR3 DNA reads TGTGCCAGCAGTTCAAACACAGGGGATGGAGGTAGGAGCAATCAGCCCCAGCATTTT.

This clonotype was recorded at least ten times. V and J are TRBV5-1 and TRBJ1-1; D is ambiguous. CDR1 and CDR2 from the germline V gene are SGHRS and YFSETQ. The CDR3 has 14 amino acids. The germline V and J ends were trimmed by 4 bases and 0 bases, with 10 bases remaining between them. Written as DNA, the CDR3 is TGCGCCAGCAGCGCTAAGAAGATGAACACTGAAGCTTTCTTT. This codes for CASSAKKMNTEAFF.

There are many counts of this clonotype. V and J are TRBV4-3 and TRBJ1-5, with a weak D call TRBD1 (6 bases). V was shortened by 4 bases and J by 4 bases, with 11 bases between the two germline ends. Germline V lookup: CDR1 LGHNA, CDR2 YSLEER. This CDR3 is built from 14 residues. This CDR3 is CASSLNTGNQPQHF. The CDR3 coding sequence is TGCGCCAGCAGCCTTAATACAGGGAATCAGCCCCAGCATTTT.

There are many counts of this clonotype. The chain has TRBV7-2 and TRBJ2-1, with a tentative D call TRBD2 (5 bases). Trimming stripped 1 base from V and 3 bases from J, with 10 bases between. Germline CDR1 is SGHTA and CDR2 is FQGNSA. This CDR3 contains 15 residues. The CDR3 DNA sequence: TGTGCCAGCAGCTTAGTAGCGAACAGCTACAATGAGCAGTTCTTC. It encodes CASSLVANSYNEQFF.

This clonotype was seen many times. CDR3 coding DNA: TGTGCCAGCGTGAAAGAAAACTATGGCTACACCTTC. Translating it yields CASVKENYGYTF. The rearrangement joins TRBV12-3 or TRBV12-4 to TRBJ1-2; D uncertain. With 8 bases removed from V and 2 bases from J, the gap between germline ends came to 9 bases. The CDR3 is 12 amino acids.

This clonotype was recorded many times. The V and J genes are TRBV7-2 and TRBJ2-2, with 9 nucleotides matching TRBD2. The CDR3 runs to 16 residues. CDR1 and CDR2 from the germline V gene are SGHTA and FQGNSA. Trimming took 3 bases from V and 4 from J; bases not matched to a gene: 6. Here the CDR3 reads CASSFRASGATGELFF. In DNA, the CDR3 is TGTGCCAGCAGCTTCCGGGCTAGCGGGGCCACCGGGGAGCTGTTTTTT.

In this sample, this clonotype turned up many times. The chain joins TRBV18 to TRBJ1-3; TRBD1 aligns across 8 bases. Germline-derived CDR1 and CDR2 are KGHSH and LQKENI. V lost 0 bases to trimming and J lost 0 bases; unmatched junction nucleotides: 7. The CDR3 extends over 18 amino acids. The CDR3 protein is CASSPPLGQGPSGNTIYF. The CDR3 nucleotides are TGTGCCAGCTCACCACCCCTTGGACAGGGACCCTCTGGAAACACCATATATTTT.

This clonotype appeared many times. This chain connects TRBV2 to TRBJ2-7, with D uncertain. This CDR3 region has 11 residues. The germline V gene encodes CDR1 SNHLY and CDR2 FYNNEI. With 6 bases removed from V and 3 bases from J, the gap between germline ends came to 6 bases. As DNA, the CDR3 is TGTGCCAGCAGCCCCTTCTACGAGCAGTACTTC. Its protein product is CASSPFYEQYF.

This clonotype was picked up a small number of times. A much more abundant neighbour one base away suggests this may be a read error. The genes are TRBV19 and TRBJ1-1; the D is unclear. Trimming took off 7 bases at V and 1 base at J, with 10 bases between the two ends. CDR1 and CDR2 from the germline V gene are LNHDA and SQIVND (reference sequence). CDR3 length: 13 residues. The CDR3 sequence: CASTQTANTEAFF. CDR3 DNA: TGTGCCAGTACCCAGACGGCGAACACTGAAGCTTTCTTT.

This clonotype came up many times. Here the CDR3 DNA reads TGTGCCAGCAGTTTAGGTGGTCAGCCCCAGCATTTT. This codes for CASSLGGQPQHF. This chain uses TRBV28 with TRBJ1-5; D ambiguous. CDR3 length: 12 amino acids. Looked up from germline, CDR1 is MDHEN and CDR2 is SYDVKM. Deletions cut 2 bases from V and 6 bases from J, with 5 bases between.

This clonotype was picked up a small number of times. V is TRBV7-2 and J is TRBJ2-5; TRBD2 might be the D (6 bases). The CDR3 length is 15 residues. With 1 base removed from V and 3 bases from J, the gap between germline ends came to 12 bases. Germline-derived CDR1 and CDR2 are SGHTA and FQGNSA. CDR3 residues: CASSLGGERKETQYF. The DNA of the CDR3 is TGTGCCAGCAGCTTAGGGGGGGAAAGAAAAGAGACCCAGTACTTC.

The table lists this clonotype with many counts. V usage is TRBV7-2 and J usage is TRBJ2-5; 13 positions match TRBD2. Trimming cost V 5 bases and J 5 bases; bases outside gene matches: 5. The CDR3 covers 15 residues. Germline lookup yields CDR1 SGHTA and CDR2 FQGNSA. The CDR3 nucleotides are TGTGCCAGCAGCCGGGGACTAGCGGGGAGGGAGACCCAGTACTTC. This gives the protein CASSRGLAGRETQYF.

This clonotype occurred many times. The chain carries TRBV27 and TRBJ1-1, with 8 positions matching TRBD1. J was trimmed by 4 bases and V by 6 bases; bases with no gene match: 1. Germline V gene lookup returns CDR1 MNHEY and CDR2 SMNVEV (reference sequence). The CDR3 covers 12 residues. The CDR3 protein is CASRTGVTEAFF. The CDR3 DNA reads as TGTGCCAGCAGGACAGGGGTCACTGAAGCTTTCTTT.

This clonotype was detected ten times or more. The V and J genes are TRBV6-1 and TRBJ1-1; D is uncertain. Per germline, CDR1 MNHNS and CDR2 SASEGT. CDR3 length: 12 amino acids. In nucleotides, the CDR3 is TGTGCGCCTTGGGATTTGAACACTGAAGCTTTCTTT. Protein sequence: CAPWDLNTEAFF.

This clonotype appeared many times. This sequence joins TRBV7-6 and TRBJ1-1, with 7 bases fitting TRBD1. The germline CDR1 and CDR2 sequences are SGHVS and FNYEAQ. V trimming: 6 bases; J trimming: 4 bases; junction bases outside the gene matches: 8. The CDR3 is 14 residues long. The CDR3 sequence is CASSSSTGSTEAFF. DNA of the CDR3: TGTGCCAGCAGTTCATCGACAGGGAGCACTGAAGCTTTCTTT.

This clonotype was counted at least ten times. This sequence joins TRBV30 and TRBJ1-1, with 7 bases matching TRBD1. V lost 0 bases and J lost 5; bases outside the gene matches: 9. Germline V lookup: CDR1 GTSNPN, CDR2 SVGIG (reference sequence). The CDR3 consists of 15 residues. The CDR3 DNA is TGTGCCTGGAGTGTGAGGGACAGACGAAGGACTGAAGCTTTCTTT. This encodes CAWSVRDRRRTEAFF.

In this sample, this clonotype turned up many times. V usage is TRBV7-2 and J usage is TRBJ2-3; D ambiguous. V was trimmed by 4 bases and J by 4 bases, leaving 9 bases between them. Germline loops: CDR1 SGHTA, CDR2 FQGNSA. The CDR3 length is 13 residues. The DNA of the CDR3 is TGTGCCAGCAGCTCCCGGCCTTCAGATACGCAGTATTTT. It encodes CASSSRPSDTQYF.

This clonotype occurred many times. The chain joins TRBV20-1 to TRBJ1-2, with D maybe TRBD1 (5 bases). CDR1 is DFQATT, CDR2 SNEGSKA, per germline (reference sequence). This CDR3 is 13 amino acids long. The V gene lost 6 bases and the J gene lost 5 bases, with 16 bases spanning the gap. DNA of the CDR3: TGCAGTGCCAACCAGGGATATGAGTATGGCTACACCTTC. It translates to CSANQGYEYGYTF.

At least ten counts were recorded for this clonotype. This sequence joins TRBV7-2 and TRBJ2-6; D remains ambiguous. Germline V gives CDR1 SGHTA, CDR2 FQGNSA. Trimming left V 4 bases short and J 2 bases short, with 12 bases between. CDR3 length: 16 amino acids. CDR3: CASSYPTFAGANVLTF. Here the CDR3 DNA reads TGTGCCAGCAGCTATCCAACCTTCGCTGGGGCCAACGTCCTGACTTTC.

This clonotype appeared many times. DNA for the CDR3: TGCGCCAGCAGCCAAACGGGAAGCGAAGGGGAGGTCTCGGGCTACACCTTC. This codes for CASSQTGSEGEVSGYTF. The chain is built from TRBV4-1 and TRBJ1-2; possible D gene TRBD1, 5 bases. Trimming took 2 bases from V and 8 from J, leaving 24 bases between them. The germline V gene has CDR1 MGHRA and CDR2 YSYEKL. The length of the CDR3 is 17 residues.

In its sample, this clonotype was seen many times. This rearrangement joins TRBV10-3 to TRBJ1-2; TRBD1 matches 9 bases. V lost 0 bases and J lost 2; bases outside the gene matches: 19. Germline V gives CDR1 ENHRY, CDR2 SYGVKD. The CDR3 loop spans 21 amino acids. Here the CDR3 reads CAISESYFKSGQGQKNYGYTF. Here the CDR3 DNA reads TGTGCCATCAGTGAGTCTTACTTTAAGTCGGGACAGGGCCAAAAAAACTATGGCTACACCTTC.

A word on this clonotype: Because the CDR3 is missing its conserved closing phenylalanine or tryptophan, this is likely a read error. This chain links TRBV30 with TRBJ2-3; 7 positions agree with TRBD2. Germline V gives CDR1 GTSNPN, CDR2 SVGIG (reference sequence). The CDR3 length is 17 residues. CDR3 DNA: TGTGCCGGGAGTGTACAAGGACTAGTGCCCCCCACAGATACGCAGTATTCT. Protein sequence: CAGSVQGLVPPTDTQYS.